These T cell receptor beta chains were read from a single sample in a study of blood T cell repertoires in COVID-19. Generated by immunoSEQ multiplex PCR, the TCRdb table keeps only in-frame clones and is missing some. The profile shows roughly 260,000 clones, about 89% of them singletons. The specimen was peripheral blood. The receptors derive from a woman in her 50s with acute or convalescent COVID-19. CDR3s include the opening cysteine and the closing phenylalanine or tryptophan. The order of the fields is V gene, D gene, J gene, clone size, CDR3 DNA, CDR3 protein. A D gene is named only where the DNA matches it firmly. Rows may omit the clone size; those that give it use once, few, many or a size class.

TRBV5-1	-	TRBJ1-5	-	TGCGCCAGCAGCTTGATGTCGGATCAGCCCCAGCATTTT	CASSLMSDQPQHF
TRBV27	TRBD2	TRBJ2-1	-	TGTGCCAGCAGTTTCGGGACTAGCGGCGGTACATACAATGAGCAGTTCTTC	CASSFGTSGGTYNEQFF
TRBV5-1	TRBD1	TRBJ1-1	-	TGCGCCAGCAGCTTCGGGACAGCGAACACTGAAGCTTTCTTT	CASSFGTANTEAFF
TRBV7-2	TRBD1	TRBJ1-2	once	TGTGCCAGCAGCCCCCGGGACAGGGTCTATGGCTACACCTTC	CASSPRDRVYGYTF
TRBV7-3	TRBD1	TRBJ1-2	once	TGTGCCAGCAGCCGGACAGGGGGCGACTATGGCTACACCTTC	CASSRTGGDYGYTF
TRBV30	-	TRBJ2-5	-	TGTGCCTGGAGTCGGGAGACCCAGTACTTC	CAWSRETQYF
TRBV30	TRBD1	TRBJ1-2	-	TGTGCCTGGAGTTTAGTGAGACAGGGGGCATTCGGCTACACCTTC	CAWSLVRQGAFGYTF
TRBV6-1	-	TRBJ1-4	-	TGTGCCAGCAAGCTCGACAGGCCTAATGAAAAACTGTTTTTT	CASKLDRPNEKLFF
TRBV4-2	TRBD1	TRBJ1-1	-	TGTGCCAGCAGCCCGTCTGACAGGGCACAGGCCACTGAAGCTTTCTTT	CASSPSDRAQATEAFF
TRBV27	-	TRBJ2-1	-	TGTGCCAGCAGTTTAAATGGGGCCATTAGGGGTGAGCAGTTCTTC	CASSLNGAIRGEQFF
TRBV28	TRBD1	TRBJ1-2	-	TGTGCCAGCAGTTCCCCAGCCGAGACAGGGGCGGGGTATGGCTACACCTTC	CASSSPAETGAGYGYTF
TRBV7-2	-	TRBJ2-7	-	TGTGCCAGCAGCCACGACAGCACCTCCTACGAGCAGTACTTC	CASSHDSTSYEQYF
TRBV5-1	TRBD1	TRBJ1-5	-	TGCGCCAGCAAACAGACAGGGGAATATAGCAATCAGCCCCAGCATTTT	CASKQTGEYSNQPQHF
TRBV11-2	-	TRBJ1-1	once	TGTGCCAGCAGCTTAGCATATGGGGGCGCTCGGTACACTGAAGCTTTCTTT	CASSLAYGGARYTEAFF
TRBV4-1	TRBD1	TRBJ1-4	once	TGCGCCAGCAGCCAAGCAGACAGGGCTAGGGGTGAAAAACTGTTTTTT	CASSQADRARGEKLFF
TRBV2	-	TRBJ2-3	-	TGTGCCAGCAGGACGGGATCAGATACGCAGTATTTT	CASRTGSDTQYF
TRBV9	TRBD2	TRBJ2-1	-	TGTGCCAGCAGCTTTGGACTAGCGGCATACAATGAGCAGTTCTTC	CASSFGLAAYNEQFF
TRBV7-6	-	TRBJ1-1	few	TGTGCCAGCAGCTCTTGGACAGCGAACACTGAAGCTTTCTTT	CASSSWTANTEAFF
TRBV2	-	TRBJ1-2	-	TGTGCCAGCAGTCAGGCGACGTATGGCTACACCTTC	CASSQATYGYTF
TRBV28	-	TRBJ1-2	-	TGTGCCAGCAGTCCCCCAGAGGCCGGAAGGGGCTACACCTTC	CASSPPEAGRGYTF
TRBV24-1	-	TRBJ2-5	-	TGTGCCACCAGTGATTTGGTCTCCGGAGAGACCCAGTACTTC	CATSDLVSGETQYF
TRBV5-1	TRBD1	TRBJ2-7	once	TGCGCCAGCAGCTTGTTACAGGGGCAGGATAGCTACGAGCAGTACTTC	CASSLLQGQDSYEQYF
TRBV7-2	TRBD1	TRBJ2-7	few	TGTGCCAGCAGCTTAGTGTCCCAGGGGGCTCAGTACGAGCAGTACTTC	CASSLVSQGAQYEQYF
TRBV15	-	TRBJ2-7	-	TGTGCCACCAGCAGCCCGACAGGCGCCCGATACGAGCAGTACTTC	CATSSPTGARYEQYF
TRBV5-4	-	TRBJ2-1	-	TGTGCCAGCAGCGCTGGGAGTCTCTCCTACAATGAGCAGTTCTTC	CASSAGSLSYNEQFF
TRBV27	TRBD2	TRBJ2-1	-	TGTGCCAGCAGTGGAGCGGGAGTATTGGACAATGAGCAGTTCTTC	CASSGAGVLDNEQFF
TRBV5-6	-	TRBJ1-2	-	TGTGCCAGCAGCTTGGTGGACGGGGGCTATGGCTACACCTTC	CASSLVDGGYGYTF
TRBV7-3	-	TRBJ2-3	once	TGTGCCAGCAGCTCTGTTTTGTATGCAGATACGCAGTATTTT	CASSSVLYADTQYF
TRBV2	-	TRBJ1-1	-	TGTGCCAGCAGTGTTCAGGGTTTAGCGAACACTGAAGCTTTCTTT	CASSVQGLANTEAFF
TRBV28	TRBD1	TRBJ1-1	-	TGTGCCGGCCGGGACAGCATGAACACTGAAGCTTTCTTT	CAGRDSMNTEAFF
TRBV9	TRBD1	TRBJ2-3	-	TGTGCCAGCAGCTCTCGACAGGGGGCTGGCACAGATACGCAGTATTTT	CASSSRQGAGTDTQYF
TRBV7-3	-	TRBJ1-5	few	TGTGCCAGCAGCGCTGTATCGGGTCAGCCCCAGCATTTT	CASSAVSGQPQHF